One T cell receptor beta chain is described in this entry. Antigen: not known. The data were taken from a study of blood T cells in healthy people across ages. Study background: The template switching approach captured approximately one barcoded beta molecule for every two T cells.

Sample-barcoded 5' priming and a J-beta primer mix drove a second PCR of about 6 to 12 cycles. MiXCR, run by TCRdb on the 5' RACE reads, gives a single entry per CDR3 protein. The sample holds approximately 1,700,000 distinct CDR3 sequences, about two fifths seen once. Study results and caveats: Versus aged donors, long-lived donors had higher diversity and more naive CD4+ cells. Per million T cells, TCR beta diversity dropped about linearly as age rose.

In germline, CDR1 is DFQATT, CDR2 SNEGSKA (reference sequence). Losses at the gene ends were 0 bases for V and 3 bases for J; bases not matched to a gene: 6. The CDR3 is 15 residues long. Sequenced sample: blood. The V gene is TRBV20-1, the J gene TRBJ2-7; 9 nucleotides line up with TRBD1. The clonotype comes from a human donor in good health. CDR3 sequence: CSARDPTGGVYEQYF. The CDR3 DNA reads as TGCAGTGCTAGAGACCCCACAGGGGGCGTCTACGAGCAGTACTTC.